This TCR beta chain came from a study of beta chain features in type 1 diabetes. Study context: There were approximately 100,000,000 sorted cells examined across all samples.

cDNA synthesis used the whole RNA isolate, giving expressed TCRB sequences. The repertoire was sequenced with immunoSEQ multiplex PCR; TCRdb's copy has only in-frame clones and lacks some. Here the sample spans some 150,000 clones, roughly 10% being singletons. CD4+ cells of the naive, central memory, regulatory and stem cell-like memory types were sorted via CD45RO/CCR7/CD25/CD127/CD95/CD27. Germline V gene data show CDR1 as SGDLS and CDR2 as YYNGEE. The CDR3 length is 15 residues. V lost 1 base to trimming and J lost 5 bases; unmatched junction nucleotides: 6. About this clone itself: What it binds is not known.

Study observations and caveats: Shortening that was moderate but significant affected the TCRB CDR3s of Type 1 diabetes patients in all four CD4+ subsets. Cells carrying high TCR expression could end up over-represented when cDNA is sequenced.

The chain joins TRBV9 to TRBJ2-3, with 8 bases that match TRBD2. The source is a man aged 18 to 29 in good health. Source material: central memory CD4+ T cells from blood. CDR3 coding DNA: TGTGCCAGCAGCGTATCAGCGGGAGTGAGAGATACGCAGTATTTT. Protein: CASSVSAGVRDTQYF.